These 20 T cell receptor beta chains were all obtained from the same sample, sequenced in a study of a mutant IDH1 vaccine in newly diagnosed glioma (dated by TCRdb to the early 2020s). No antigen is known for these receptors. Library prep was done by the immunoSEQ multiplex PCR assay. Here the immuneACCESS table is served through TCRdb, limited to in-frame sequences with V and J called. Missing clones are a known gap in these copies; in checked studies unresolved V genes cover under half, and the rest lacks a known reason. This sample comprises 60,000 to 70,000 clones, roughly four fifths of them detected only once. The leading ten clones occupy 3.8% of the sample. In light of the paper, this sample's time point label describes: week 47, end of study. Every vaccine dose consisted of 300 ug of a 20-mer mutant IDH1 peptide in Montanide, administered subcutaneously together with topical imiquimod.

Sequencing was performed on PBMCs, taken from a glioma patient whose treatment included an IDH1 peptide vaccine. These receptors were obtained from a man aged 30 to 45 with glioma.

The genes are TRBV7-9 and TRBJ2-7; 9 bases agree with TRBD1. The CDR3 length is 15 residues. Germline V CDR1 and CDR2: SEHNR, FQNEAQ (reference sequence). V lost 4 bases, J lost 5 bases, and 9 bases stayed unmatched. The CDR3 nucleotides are TGTGCCAGCAGCTCTGGACAGGGGAAGTGGGACGAGCAGTACTTC. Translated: CASSSGQGKWDEQYF.

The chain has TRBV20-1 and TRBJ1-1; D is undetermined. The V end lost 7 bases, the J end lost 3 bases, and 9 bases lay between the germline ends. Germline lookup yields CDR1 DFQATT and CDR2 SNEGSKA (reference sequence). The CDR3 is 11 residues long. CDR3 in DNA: TGCAGTGTTCGGGGAGACACTGAAGCTTTCTTT. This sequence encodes CSVRGDTEAFF.

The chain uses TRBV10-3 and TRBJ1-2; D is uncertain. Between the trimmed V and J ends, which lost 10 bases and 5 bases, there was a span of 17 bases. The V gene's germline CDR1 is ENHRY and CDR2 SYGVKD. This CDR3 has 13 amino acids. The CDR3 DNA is TGTGCCACAGCGACTAGTTCGGGGTATGGCTACACCTTC. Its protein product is CATATSSGYGYTF.

The CDR3: CASGQILNTEAFF. The CDR3 DNA follows: TGCGCCAGCGGTCAGATACTGAACACTGAAGCTTTCTTT. V gene TRBV4-1 combines with J gene TRBJ1-1; the D is unclear. Per germline, CDR1 MGHRA and CDR2 YSYEKL. The CDR3 sequence is 13 residues long. V was pared by 8 bases and J by 0 bases, with 10 bases between.

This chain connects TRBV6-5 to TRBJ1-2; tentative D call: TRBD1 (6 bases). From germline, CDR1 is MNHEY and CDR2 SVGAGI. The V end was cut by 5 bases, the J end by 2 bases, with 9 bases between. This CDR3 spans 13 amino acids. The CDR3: CASSPDRNYGYTF. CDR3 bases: TGTGCCAGCAGTCCTGACAGGAACTATGGCTACACCTTC.

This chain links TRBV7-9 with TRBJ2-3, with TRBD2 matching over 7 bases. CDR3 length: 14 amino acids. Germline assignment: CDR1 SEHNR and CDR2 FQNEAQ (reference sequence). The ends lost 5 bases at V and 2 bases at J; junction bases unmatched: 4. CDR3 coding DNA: TGTGCCAGCAGCCCTCGGGACTACACAGATACGCAGTATTTT. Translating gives CASSPRDYTDTQYF.

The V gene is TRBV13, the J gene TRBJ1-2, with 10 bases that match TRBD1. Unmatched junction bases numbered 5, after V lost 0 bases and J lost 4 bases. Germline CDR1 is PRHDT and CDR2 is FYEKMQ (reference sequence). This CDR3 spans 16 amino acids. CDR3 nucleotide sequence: TGTGCCAGCAGCTTAGGCACCGGGACAGGGGCCTATGGCTACACCTTC. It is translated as CASSLGTGTGAYGYTF.

Here the CDR3 DNA reads TGTGCCAGCAGTTTACGGCCCAACAATCCCAAAAACATTCAGTACTTC. Its translation is CASSLRPNNPKNIQYF. The chain has TRBV28 and TRBJ2-4; D is undetermined. The CDR3 contains 16 residues. V lost 2 bases, J lost 2 bases, and 13 bases lay in between. Per germline, CDR1 MDHEN and CDR2 SYDVKM.

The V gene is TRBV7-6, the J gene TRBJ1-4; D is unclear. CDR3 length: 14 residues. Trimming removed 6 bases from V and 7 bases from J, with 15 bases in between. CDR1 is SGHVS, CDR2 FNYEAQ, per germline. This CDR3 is CASSSERSIEKLFF. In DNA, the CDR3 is TGTGCCAGCAGTTCTGAGAGATCAATTGAAAAACTGTTTTTT. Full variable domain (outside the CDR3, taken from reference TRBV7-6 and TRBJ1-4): GAGVSQSPRYKVTKRGQDVALRCDPISGHVSLYWYRQALGQGPEFLTYFNYEAQQDKSGLPNDRFSAERPEGSISTLTIQRTEQRDSAMYRCASSSERSIEKLFFGSGTQLSVL.

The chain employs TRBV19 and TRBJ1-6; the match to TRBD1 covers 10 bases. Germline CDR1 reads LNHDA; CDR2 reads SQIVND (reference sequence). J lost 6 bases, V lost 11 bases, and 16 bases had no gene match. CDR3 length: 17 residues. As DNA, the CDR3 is TGTGCCGCCACGAGGGGGACAGGGGACTTCTCTAATTCACCCCTCCACTTT. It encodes CAATRGTGDFSNSPLHF.

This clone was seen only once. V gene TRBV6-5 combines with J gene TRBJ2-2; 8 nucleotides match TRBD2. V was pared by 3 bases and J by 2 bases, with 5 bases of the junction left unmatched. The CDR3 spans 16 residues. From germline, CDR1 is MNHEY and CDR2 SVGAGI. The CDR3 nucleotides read TGTGCCAGCAGTTATCTGGGACTAGTAAACACCGGGGAGCTGTTTTTT. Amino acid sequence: CASSYLGLVNTGELFF.

The CDR3, as DNA: TGTGCCTGGGATGGGGGCTCCTACAATGAGCAGTTCTTC. Protein sequence: CAWDGGSYNEQFF. The V and J genes are TRBV30 and TRBJ2-1, with D perhaps TRBD1 or TRBD2 (5 bases each). Germline V gene lookup returns CDR1 GTSNPN and CDR2 SVGIG (reference sequence). The CDR3 totals 13 residues. V lost 5 bases, J lost 0 bases, and 8 bases lay in between.

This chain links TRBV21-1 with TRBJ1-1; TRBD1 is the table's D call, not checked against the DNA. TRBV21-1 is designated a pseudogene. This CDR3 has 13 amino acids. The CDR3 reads CASSAARDTEAFF. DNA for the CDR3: TGTGCCAGCAGCGCAGCCAGGGACACTGAAGCTTTCTTT.

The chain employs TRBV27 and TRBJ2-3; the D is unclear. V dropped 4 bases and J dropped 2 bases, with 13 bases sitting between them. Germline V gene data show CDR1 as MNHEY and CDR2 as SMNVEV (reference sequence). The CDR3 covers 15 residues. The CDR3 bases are TGTGCCAGCAGTTCCACAGTCACCGTCACAGATACGCAGTATTTT. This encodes CASSSTVTVTDTQYF.

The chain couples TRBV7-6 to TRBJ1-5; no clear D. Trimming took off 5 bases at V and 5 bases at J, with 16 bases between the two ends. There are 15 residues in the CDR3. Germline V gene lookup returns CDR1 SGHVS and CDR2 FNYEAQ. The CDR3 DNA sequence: TGTGCCAGCAGCCCCCGGGTCGGAGGCGATCAGCCCCAGCATTTT. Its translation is CASSPRVGGDQPQHF.

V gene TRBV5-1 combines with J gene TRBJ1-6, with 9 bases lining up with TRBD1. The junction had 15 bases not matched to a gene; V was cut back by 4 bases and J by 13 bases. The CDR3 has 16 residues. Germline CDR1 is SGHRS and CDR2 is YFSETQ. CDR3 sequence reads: CASSRGEGTGPRPLHF. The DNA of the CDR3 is TGCGCCAGCAGCCGGGGAGAGGGGACAGGGCCCCGTCCCCTCCACTTT.

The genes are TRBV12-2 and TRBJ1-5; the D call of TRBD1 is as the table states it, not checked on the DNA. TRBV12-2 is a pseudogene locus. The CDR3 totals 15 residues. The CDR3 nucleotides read TGTGCAAGTCGCTCAGGGACAGGCCTTAATCAGCCCCAGCATTTT. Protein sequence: CASRSGTGLNQPQHF.

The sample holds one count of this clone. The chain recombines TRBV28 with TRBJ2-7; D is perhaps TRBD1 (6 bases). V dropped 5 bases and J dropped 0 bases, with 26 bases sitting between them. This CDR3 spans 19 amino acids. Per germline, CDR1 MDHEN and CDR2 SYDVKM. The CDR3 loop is CASSGKGDLGPLSSYEQYF. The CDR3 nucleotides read TGTGCCAGCAGTGGGAAGGGGGACCTGGGACCCTTAAGCTCCTACGAGCAGTACTTC. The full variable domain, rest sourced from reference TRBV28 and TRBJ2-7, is DVKVTQSSRYLVKRTGEKVFLECVQDMDHENMFWYRQDPGLGLRLIYFSYDVKMKEKGDIPEGYSVSREKKERFSLILESASTNQTSMYLCASSGKGDLGPLSSYEQYFGPGTRLTVT.

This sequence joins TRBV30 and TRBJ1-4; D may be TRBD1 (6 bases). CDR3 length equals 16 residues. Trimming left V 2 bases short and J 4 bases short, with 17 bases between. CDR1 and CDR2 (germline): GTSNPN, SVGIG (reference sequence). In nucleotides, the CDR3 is TGTGCCTGGAGTACCCCAAAGACAGGCTATAATGAAAAACTGTTTTTT. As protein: CAWSTPKTGYNEKLFF.

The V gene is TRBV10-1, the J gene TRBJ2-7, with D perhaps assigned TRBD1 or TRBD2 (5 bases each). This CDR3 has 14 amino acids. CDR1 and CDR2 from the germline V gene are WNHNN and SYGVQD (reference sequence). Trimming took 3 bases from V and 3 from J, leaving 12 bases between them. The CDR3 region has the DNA TGCGCCAGCAGTGACAGGGTGGACTTCTACGAGCAGTACTTC. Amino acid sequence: CASSDRVDFYEQYF.